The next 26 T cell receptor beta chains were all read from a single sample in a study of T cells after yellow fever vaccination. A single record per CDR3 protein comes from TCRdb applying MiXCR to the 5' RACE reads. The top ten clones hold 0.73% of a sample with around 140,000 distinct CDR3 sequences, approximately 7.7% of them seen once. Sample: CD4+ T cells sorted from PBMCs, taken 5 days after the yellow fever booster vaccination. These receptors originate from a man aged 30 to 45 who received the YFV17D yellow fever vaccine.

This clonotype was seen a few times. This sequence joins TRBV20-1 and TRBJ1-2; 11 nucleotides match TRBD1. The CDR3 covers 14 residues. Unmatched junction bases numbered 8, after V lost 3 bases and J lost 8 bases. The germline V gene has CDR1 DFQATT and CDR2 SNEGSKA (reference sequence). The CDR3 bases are TGCAGTGCTAGTCGGGGTGGGGACAGGGGGGGCTACACCTTC. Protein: CSASRGGDRGGYTF.

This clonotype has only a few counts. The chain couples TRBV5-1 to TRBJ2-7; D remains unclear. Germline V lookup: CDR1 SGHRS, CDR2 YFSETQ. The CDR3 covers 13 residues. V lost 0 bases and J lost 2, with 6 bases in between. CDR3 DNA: TGCGCCAGCAGCTTGGGTAGGACCTACGAGCAGTACTTC. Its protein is CASSLGRTYEQYF.

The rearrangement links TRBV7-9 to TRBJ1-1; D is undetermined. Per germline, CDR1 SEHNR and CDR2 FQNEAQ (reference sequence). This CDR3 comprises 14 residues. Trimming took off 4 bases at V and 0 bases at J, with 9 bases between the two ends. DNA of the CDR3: TGTGCCAGCAGCTATGCTTTGGTGAACACTGAAGCTTTCTTT. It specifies CASSYALVNTEAFF.

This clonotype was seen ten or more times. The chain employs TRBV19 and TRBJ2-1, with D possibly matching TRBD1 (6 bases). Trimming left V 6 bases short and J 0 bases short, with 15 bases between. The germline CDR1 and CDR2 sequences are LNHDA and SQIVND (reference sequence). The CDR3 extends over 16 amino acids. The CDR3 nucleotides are TGTGCCAGTAGGGACAGTCGGCGGAGCTCCTACAATGAGCAGTTCTTC. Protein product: CASRDSRRSSYNEQFF.

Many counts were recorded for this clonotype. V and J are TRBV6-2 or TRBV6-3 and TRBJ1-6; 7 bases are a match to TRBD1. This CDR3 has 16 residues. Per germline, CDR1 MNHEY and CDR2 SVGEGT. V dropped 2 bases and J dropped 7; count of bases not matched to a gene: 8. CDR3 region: CASSYLRQGGNSPLHF. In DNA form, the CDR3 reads TGTGCCAGCAGTTACCTCCGGCAGGGGGGCAATTCACCCCTCCACTTT.

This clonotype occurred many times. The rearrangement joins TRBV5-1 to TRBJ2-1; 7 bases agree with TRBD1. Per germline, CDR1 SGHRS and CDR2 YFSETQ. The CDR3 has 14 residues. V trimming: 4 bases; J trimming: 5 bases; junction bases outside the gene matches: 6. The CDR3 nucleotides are TGCGCCAGCAGCCCCGGGACAGACCACAATGAGCAGTTCTTC. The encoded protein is CASSPGTDHNEQFF.

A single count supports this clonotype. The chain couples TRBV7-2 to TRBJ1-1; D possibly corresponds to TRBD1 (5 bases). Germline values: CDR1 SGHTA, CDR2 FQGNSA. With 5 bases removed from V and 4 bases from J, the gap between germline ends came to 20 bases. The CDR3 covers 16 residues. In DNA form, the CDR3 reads TGTGCCAGCAGCCTACGGGGGTCGGGGGAGGGCACTGAAGCTTTCTTT. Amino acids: CASSLRGSGEGTEAFF.

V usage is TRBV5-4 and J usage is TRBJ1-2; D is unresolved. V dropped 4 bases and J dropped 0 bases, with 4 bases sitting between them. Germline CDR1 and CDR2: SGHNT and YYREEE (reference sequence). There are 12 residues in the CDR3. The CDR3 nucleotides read TGTGCCAGCAGCAACACTAACTATGGCTACACCTTC. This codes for CASSNTNYGYTF.

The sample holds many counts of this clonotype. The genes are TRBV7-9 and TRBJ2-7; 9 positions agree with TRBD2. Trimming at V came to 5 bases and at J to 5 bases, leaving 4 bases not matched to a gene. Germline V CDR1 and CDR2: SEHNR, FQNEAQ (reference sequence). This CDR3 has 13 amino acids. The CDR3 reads CASSKGLADEQYF. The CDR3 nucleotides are TGTGCCAGCAGCAAGGGACTAGCTGACGAGCAGTACTTC.

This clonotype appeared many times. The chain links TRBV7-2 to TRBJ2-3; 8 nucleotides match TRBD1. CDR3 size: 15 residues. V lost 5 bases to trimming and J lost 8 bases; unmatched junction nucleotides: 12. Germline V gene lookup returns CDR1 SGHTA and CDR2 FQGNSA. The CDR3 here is CASSPGQLQGVTQYF. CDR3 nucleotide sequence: TGTGCCAGCAGCCCGGGCCAGTTACAGGGGGTTACGCAGTATTTT.

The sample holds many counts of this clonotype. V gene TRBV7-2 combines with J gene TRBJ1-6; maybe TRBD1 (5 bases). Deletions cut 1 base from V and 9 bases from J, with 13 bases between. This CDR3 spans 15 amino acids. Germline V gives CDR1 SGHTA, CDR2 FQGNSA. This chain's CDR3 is CASSLGSGRASPLHF. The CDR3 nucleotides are TGTGCCAGCAGCTTAGGTTCAGGCAGGGCTTCACCCCTCCACTTT.

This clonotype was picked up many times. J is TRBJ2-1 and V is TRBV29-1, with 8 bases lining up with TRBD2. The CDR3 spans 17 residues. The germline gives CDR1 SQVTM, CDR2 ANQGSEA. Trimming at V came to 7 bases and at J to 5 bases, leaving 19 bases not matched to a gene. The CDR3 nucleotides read TGCAGCGCAACCCGGGGTGTGGGAGCGGGAGTCCACAATGAGCAGTTCTTC. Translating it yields CSATRGVGAGVHNEQFF.

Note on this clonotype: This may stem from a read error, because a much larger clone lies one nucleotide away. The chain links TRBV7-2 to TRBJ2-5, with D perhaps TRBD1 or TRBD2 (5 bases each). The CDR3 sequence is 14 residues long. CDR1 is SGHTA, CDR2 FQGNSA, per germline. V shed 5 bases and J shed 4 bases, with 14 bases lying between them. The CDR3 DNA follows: TGTGCCAGCAGCAAATCCGGGGCACTAGAGACCCAGTACTTC. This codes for CASSKSGALETQYF. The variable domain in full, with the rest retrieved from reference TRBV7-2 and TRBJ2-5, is GAGVSQSPSNKVTEKGKDVELRCDPISGHTALYWYRQSLGQGLEFLIYFQGNSAPDKSGLPSDRFSAERTGGSVSTLTIQRTQQEDSAVYLCASSKSGALETQYFGPGTRLLVL.

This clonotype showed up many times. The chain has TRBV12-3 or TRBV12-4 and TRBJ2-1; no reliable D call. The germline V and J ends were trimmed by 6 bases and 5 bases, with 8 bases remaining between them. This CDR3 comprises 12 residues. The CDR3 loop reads CASSMINNEQFF. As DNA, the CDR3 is TGTGCCAGCAGCATGATTAACAATGAGCAGTTCTTC.

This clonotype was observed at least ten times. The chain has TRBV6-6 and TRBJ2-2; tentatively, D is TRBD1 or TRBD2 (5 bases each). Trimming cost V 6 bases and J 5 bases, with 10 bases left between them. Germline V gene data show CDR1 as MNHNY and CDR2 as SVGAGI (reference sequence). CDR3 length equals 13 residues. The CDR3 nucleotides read TGTGCCAGCAGCTCGGGGACGACCGGGGAGCTGTTTTTT. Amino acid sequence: CASSSGTTGELFF.

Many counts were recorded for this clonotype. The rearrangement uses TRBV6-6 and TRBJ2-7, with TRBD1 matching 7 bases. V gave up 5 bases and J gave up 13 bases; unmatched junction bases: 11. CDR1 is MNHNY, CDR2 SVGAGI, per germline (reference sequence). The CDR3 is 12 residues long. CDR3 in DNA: TGTGCCAGCAGTCCCCCCGGGACAGCCTTATACTTC. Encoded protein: CASSPPGTALYF.

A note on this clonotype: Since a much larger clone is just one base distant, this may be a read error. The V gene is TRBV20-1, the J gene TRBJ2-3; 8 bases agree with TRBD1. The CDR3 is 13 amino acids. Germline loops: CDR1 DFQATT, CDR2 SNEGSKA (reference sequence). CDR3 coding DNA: TGCAGTACTAGGACAGGGTCGACAGATACGCAGTATTTT. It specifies CSTRTGSTDTQYF.

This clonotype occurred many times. CDR3 in amino acids: CASSYSGTGRVYF. The CDR3 region has the DNA TGTGCCAGCAGTTACTCCGGGACTGGGAGGGTGTATTTT. The chain has TRBV6-5 and TRBJ2-3, with 7 bases that match TRBD2. Per the germline V gene, CDR1 is MNHEY and CDR2 is SVGAGI. With 0 bases clipped from V and 14 bases from J, the junction kept 8 bases outside the gene matches. The CDR3 has 13 amino acids.

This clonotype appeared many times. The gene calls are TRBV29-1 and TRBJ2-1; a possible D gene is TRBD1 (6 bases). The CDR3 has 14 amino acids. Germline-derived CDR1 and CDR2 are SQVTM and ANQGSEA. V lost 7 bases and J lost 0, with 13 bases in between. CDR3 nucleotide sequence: TGCAGCGGTGGGACACCGAGCTCCTACAATGAGCAGTTCTTC. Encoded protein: CSGGTPSSYNEQFF.

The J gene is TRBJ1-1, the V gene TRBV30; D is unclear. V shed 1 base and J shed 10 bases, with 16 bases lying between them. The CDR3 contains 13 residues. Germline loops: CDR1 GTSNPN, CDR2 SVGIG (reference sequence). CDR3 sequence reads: CAWSEARALGAFF. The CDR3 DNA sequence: TGTGCCTGGAGTGAGGCCAGAGCTCTGGGAGCTTTCTTT.

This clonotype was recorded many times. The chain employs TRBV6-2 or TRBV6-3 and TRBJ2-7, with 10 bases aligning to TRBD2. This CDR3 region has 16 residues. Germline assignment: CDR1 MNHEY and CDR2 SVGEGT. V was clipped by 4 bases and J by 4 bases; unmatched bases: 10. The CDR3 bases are TGTGCCAGCAGTTTACCCCCAGCGGGAGGGTTGTACGAGCAGTACTTC. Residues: CASSLPPAGGLYEQYF.

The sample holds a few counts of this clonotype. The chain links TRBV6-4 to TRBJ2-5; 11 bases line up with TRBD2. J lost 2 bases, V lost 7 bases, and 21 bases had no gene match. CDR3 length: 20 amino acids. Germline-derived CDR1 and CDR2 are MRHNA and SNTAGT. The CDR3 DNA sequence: TGTGCCAGCACGAAGAAGGCGATGGTAGGGGGGACTAGCGGACAAGAGACCCAGTACTTC. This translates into CASTKKAMVGGTSGQETQYF.

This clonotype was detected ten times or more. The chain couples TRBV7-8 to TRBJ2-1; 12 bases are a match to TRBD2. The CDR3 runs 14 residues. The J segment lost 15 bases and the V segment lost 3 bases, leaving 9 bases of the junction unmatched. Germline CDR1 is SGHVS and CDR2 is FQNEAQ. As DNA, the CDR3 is TGTGCCAGCAGCTTCAGACTAGCGGGAGAAGGTCTGTTCTTC. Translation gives CASSFRLAGEGLFF.

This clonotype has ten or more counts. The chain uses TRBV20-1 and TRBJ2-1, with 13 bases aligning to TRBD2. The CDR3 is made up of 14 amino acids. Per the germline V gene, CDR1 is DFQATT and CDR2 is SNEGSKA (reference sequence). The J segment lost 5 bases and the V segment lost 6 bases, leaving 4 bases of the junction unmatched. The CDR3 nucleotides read TGCAGTGCGCAACTAGCGGGAGGGGACAATGAGCAGTTCTTC. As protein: CSAQLAGGDNEQFF.

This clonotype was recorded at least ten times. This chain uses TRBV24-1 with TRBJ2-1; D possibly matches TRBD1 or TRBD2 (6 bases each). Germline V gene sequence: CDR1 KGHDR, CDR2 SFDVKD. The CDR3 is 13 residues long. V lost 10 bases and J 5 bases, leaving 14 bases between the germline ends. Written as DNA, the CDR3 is TGTGCCACGCTTGTAGGGGGGCACAATGAGCAGTTCTTC. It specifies CATLVGGHNEQFF.

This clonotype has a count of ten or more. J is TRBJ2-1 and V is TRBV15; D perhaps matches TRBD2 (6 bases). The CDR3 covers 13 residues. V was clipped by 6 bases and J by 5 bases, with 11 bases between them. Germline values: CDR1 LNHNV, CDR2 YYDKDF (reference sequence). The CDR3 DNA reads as TGTGCCACCAGGGGGGGAGAAAACAATGAGCAGTTCTTC. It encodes CATRGGENNEQFF.